This entry concerns a single TCR beta chain. What it binds is not known. Since a much larger clone is just one base distant, this may be a read error. No cell sorting was done before RNA was extracted from the tissue. Chemotherapy-naive patients with new lung cancer underwent thoracic surgery in China, August–late 2014. This entry comes from a study of tumor and adjacent non-tumor tissue in lung cancer. Study-wide points: Compared with tumor, normal lung showed significantly lower TCR diversity. Normal lung showed higher cumulative top 100 clone frequency than tumor.

The library came from three nested PCR rounds adapted from ARM-PCR protocols. From the multiplex PCR reads, TCRdb called clonotypes with MiXCR, one entry per CDR3 protein. The table records approximately 86,000 distinct CDR3 sequences, 55% to 75% of them present only once. Material for sequencing was lung tumor tissue. The clonotype comes from a woman between 40 and 55 years old with non-small cell lung cancer.

CDR3 protein: CARSLVDTLSEQYF. CDR3 nucleotide sequence: TGCGCCAGGAGCTTGGTCGACACCTTGTCAGAGCAGTACTTC. The V gene is TRBV5-1, the J gene TRBJ2-7; no definite D call. Germline CDR1 and CDR2: SGHRS and YFSETQ. The CDR3 extends over 14 amino acids.